In this sample, the clone carrying this TCR beta chain turned up a few times. Trimming shortened V by 1 base and J by 2 bases, and 8 bases separated the two germline ends. The length of the CDR3 is 14 residues. Germline CDR1 and CDR2: DFQATT and SNEGSKA (reference sequence). One entry per CDR3 protein, called by TCRdb with MiXCR from the RT-PCR reads. The table has roughly 700,000 distinct CDR3 sequences, about a sixth seen once. The data derive from a study of response to subunit inactivated influenza vaccine. The source material was PBMCs from blood, sampled 12 days after vaccination. The receptor was isolated from a man aged 45-65 years who received an inactivated influenza vaccine. V is TRBV20-1 and J is TRBJ2-2; D is undetermined. CDR3 bases: TGCAGTGCTAGAGCGACGGCAAACACCGGGGAGCTGTTTTTT. The encoded protein is CSARATANTGELFF.